A single sample gave rise to the 29 T cell receptor beta chains below, sequenced in a study of T cell responses to AZD1222 COVID-19 vaccine. Generated by immunoSEQ multiplex PCR, the TCRdb table keeps only in-frame clones and is missing some. The sample has about 70,000 clones; approximately 86% are singletons. The sequencing used peripheral blood, collected on day 0 of MenACWY control vaccination. The receptors stem from an adult in good health.

The V gene is TRBV19, the J gene TRBJ2-6; possibly TRBD1 for D (6 bases). The germline CDR1 and CDR2 sequences are LNHDA and SQIVND (reference sequence). CDR3 size: 17 residues. V was pared by 3 bases and J by 4 bases, with 16 bases between. CDR3 sequence reads: CASSINRAYSGANVLTF. In DNA, the CDR3 is TGTGCCAGTAGTATTAACAGGGCATATTCAGGGGCCAACGTCCTGACTTTC.

The chain is built from TRBV29-1 and TRBJ1-4; D gene uncertain. Trimming pared 6 bases from V and 0 bases from J, leaving 11 bases between. CDR3 length: 14 amino acids. CDR1 is SQVTM, CDR2 ANQGSEA, per germline. CDR3 sequence: CSVGVGATNEKLFF. The CDR3 bases are TGCAGCGTCGGTGTCGGCGCAACTAATGAAAAACTGTTTTTT.

This clone was detected only once. This rearrangement joins TRBV6-5 to TRBJ1-4, with D hard to call. V lost 4 bases and J 0 bases, leaving 9 bases between the germline ends. The CDR3 sequence is 15 residues long. Per germline, CDR1 MNHEY and CDR2 SVGAGI. For the CDR3, the DNA is TGTGCCAGCAGTTCCTTCCCTGCAACTAATGAAAAACTGTTTTTT. Its translation is CASSSFPATNEKLFF.

This clone has just a few counts. The genes are TRBV5-6 and TRBJ2-3, with D unclear. CDR3 length equals 14 residues. Germline V lookup: CDR1 SGHDT, CDR2 YYEEEE. V lost 0 bases to trimming and J lost 2 bases, with 7 bases between them. CDR3 DNA: TGTGCCAGCAGCTTGGGAGGCCACACAGATACGCAGTATTTT. Encoded protein: CASSLGGHTDTQYF.

V and J are TRBV25-1 and TRBJ1-4; a weak D match, TRBD1 (5 bases). The germline CDR1 and CDR2 sequences are MGHDK and SYGVNS. The CDR3 is 17 amino acids. With 1 base removed from V and 2 bases from J, the gap between germline ends came to 14 bases. The CDR3 loop is CASSEFGAAPTNEKLFF. In DNA form, the CDR3 reads TGTGCCAGCAGTGAATTCGGGGCAGCCCCTACTAATGAAAAACTGTTTTTT.

The chain is built from TRBV14 and TRBJ2-4, with D maybe TRBD2 (7 bases). This CDR3 has 19 residues. The V end was cut by 4 bases, the J end by 0 bases, with 22 bases between. Germline V gene data show CDR1 as SGHDN and CDR2 as FVKESK. This chain's CDR3 is CASSPGAGTIPLAKNIQYF. As DNA, the CDR3 is TGTGCCAGCAGCCCAGGGGCAGGGACTATACCCTTAGCCAAAAACATTCAGTACTTC.

The chain uses TRBV25-1 and TRBJ2-5; unclear D gene. This CDR3 is built from 18 residues. CDR1 is MGHDK, CDR2 SYGVNS, per germline. The V and J ends lost 1 base and 4 bases respectively, with 22 bases between them. In DNA form, the CDR3 reads TGTGCCAGCAGTGAATTCGTGAGCAGGCTTCCCGGCCGAGAGACCCAGTACTTC. Amino acids: CASSEFVSRLPGRETQYF.

CDR3 sequence (DNA): TGTGCCAGCAGTGAGTGGGGGACGGGATCAAATGAAAAACTGTTTTTT. This gives the protein CASSEWGTGSNEKLFF. The chain links TRBV2 to TRBJ1-4; a weak D match, TRBD1 (5 bases). The CDR3 is 16 amino acids. The V and J ends lost 3 bases and 5 bases respectively, with 16 bases between them. Germline V lookup: CDR1 SNHLY, CDR2 FYNNEI.

The chain couples TRBV5-4 to TRBJ1-6; D unresolved. The length of the CDR3 is 16 residues. Germline assignment: CDR1 SGHNT and CDR2 YYREEE (reference sequence). V was clipped by 5 bases and J by 7 bases, with 19 bases between them. DNA of the CDR3: TGTGCCAGCAGTTCACGGGAGTCCGGGCCAAATTCACCCCTCCACTTT. Protein sequence: CASSSRESGPNSPLHF.

This clone was recorded once. V and J are TRBV18 and TRBJ2-3; the match to TRBD2 covers 9 bases. The germline V gene has CDR1 KGHSH and CDR2 LQKENI. V shed 3 bases, J shed 6 bases, and the junction held 4 bases outside the gene matches. The CDR3 runs to 14 residues. The CDR3: CASSPLLAGDTQYF. The CDR3 DNA sequence: TGTGCCAGCTCACCGTTGCTAGCGGGGGATACGCAGTATTTT.

V usage is TRBV6-5 and J usage is TRBJ1-2; D unclear. Germline lookup yields CDR1 MNHEY and CDR2 SVGAGI. V gave up 0 bases and J gave up 5 bases, with 7 bases separating them. This CDR3 contains 13 residues. In DNA, the CDR3 is TGTGCCAGCAGTTACTCCGGGAGGTATGGCTACACCTTC. This translates into CASSYSGRYGYTF.

The chain employs TRBV19 and TRBJ2-5; D may be TRBD1 (5 bases). Germline lookup yields CDR1 LNHDA and CDR2 SQIVND (reference sequence). The CDR3 extends over 16 amino acids. The germline V and J ends were trimmed by 1 base and 1 base, with 13 bases remaining between them. The CDR3 is CASSIVETAIQETQYF. The CDR3 DNA sequence: TGTGCCAGTAGTATAGTGGAGACAGCCATCCAAGAGACCCAGTACTTC.

The chain has TRBV5-6 and TRBJ1-2, with 8 bases fitting TRBD1. V lost 0 bases and J lost 7; bases outside the gene matches: 11. CDR3 length: 16 amino acids. CDR1 is SGHDT and CDR2 is YYEEEE in the germline V gene. The CDR3 reads CASSLGSRTGQSGYTF. The CDR3 nucleotides read TGTGCCAGCAGCTTGGGTTCAAGGACAGGGCAAAGTGGCTACACCTTC. The full variable domain, with the rest looked up from reference TRBV5-6 and TRBJ1-2, is DAGVTQSPTHLIKTRGQQVTLRCSPKSGHDTVSWYQQALGQGPQFIFQYYEEEERQRGNFPDRFSGHQFPNYSSELNVNALLLGDSALYLCASSLGSRTGQSGYTFGSGTRLTVV.

The gene calls are TRBV5-1 and TRBJ2-1; 9 nucleotides match TRBD1. Germline V gives CDR1 SGHRS, CDR2 YFSETQ. The CDR3 spans 13 residues. The J segment lost 6 bases and the V segment lost 4 bases, leaving 2 bases of the junction unmatched. The CDR3 sequence is CASSTDRGNEQFF. For the CDR3, the DNA is TGCGCCAGCAGCACGGACAGGGGCAATGAGCAGTTCTTC.

With respect to this clone: This same CDR3 is encoded by further DNA sequences in the sample. The rearrangement links TRBV7-8 to TRBJ2-3; 7 bases line up with TRBD1. Germline assignment: CDR1 SGHVS and CDR2 FQNEAQ. V was pared by 5 bases and J by 2 bases, with 7 bases of the junction left unmatched. The CDR3 loop spans 15 amino acids. The CDR3, as DNA: TGTGCCAGCAGCCCAACAGGGGCTCCCACAGATACGCAGTATTTT. It encodes CASSPTGAPTDTQYF.

The chain combines TRBV28 with TRBJ1-1; D gene uncertain. Germline CDR1 reads MDHEN; CDR2 reads SYDVKM. V lost 4 bases and J 6 bases, leaving 6 bases between the germline ends. The CDR3 runs to 11 residues. This CDR3 is CASSSTAEAFF. Here the CDR3 DNA reads TGTGCCAGCAGTTCAACAGCTGAAGCTTTCTTT.

This chain links TRBV3-1 (or the pseudogene TRBV3-2) with TRBJ1-3, with D maybe TRBD1 (5 bases). CDR3 size: 17 residues. The ends were cut back, 0 bases at V and 0 bases at J, with 12 bases in the middle. CDR1 is LGHDT, CDR2 YNNKEL, per germline (reference sequence). CDR3 amino acids: CASSQDPTGLSGNTIYF. The CDR3 DNA is TGTGCCAGCAGCCAAGACCCAACAGGCCTCTCTGGAAACACCATATATTTT.

The chain joins TRBV7-2 to TRBJ2-1, with D uncertain. The V and J ends lost 5 bases and 9 bases respectively, with 11 bases between them. The CDR3 length is 12 residues. Germline V gene lookup returns CDR1 SGHTA and CDR2 FQGNSA. CDR3 residues: CASSRELGEQFF. The CDR3 DNA sequence: TGTGCCAGCAGCCGCGAATTGGGTGAGCAGTTCTTC.

The rearrangement joins TRBV10-3 to TRBJ1-1; D is ambiguous. Per germline, CDR1 ENHRY and CDR2 SYGVKD. The CDR3 extends over 13 amino acids. V lost 8 bases, J lost 0 bases, and 10 bases lay in between. Here the CDR3 reads CAICRGMNTEAFF. The CDR3 DNA follows: TGTGCCATCTGTCGCGGTATGAACACTGAAGCTTTCTTT.

DNA of the CDR3: TGTGCCTGGAGCGGTGACAGGGTATATCAGCCCCAGCATTTT. Its translation is CAWSGDRVYQPQHF. This chain joins TRBV30 and TRBJ1-5; 7 nucleotides agree with TRBD1. The CDR3 runs to 14 residues. V dropped 3 bases and J dropped 5; count of bases not matched to a gene: 7. Germline lookup yields CDR1 GTSNPN and CDR2 SVGIG (reference sequence).

CDR3 nucleotides: TGTGCCAGCAACCAAGGGGTCTTCACCAATGAAAAACTGTTTTTT. It specifies CASNQGVFTNEKLFF. The rearrangement joins TRBV28 to TRBJ1-4; perhaps TRBD1 as D (5 bases). The V end lost 7 bases, the J end lost 5 bases, and 17 bases lay between the germline ends. The CDR3 is 15 residues long. The germline gives CDR1 MDHEN, CDR2 SYDVKM.

V gene TRBV3-1 (or the pseudogene TRBV3-2) combines with J gene TRBJ2-7; D ambiguous. The CDR3 covers 13 residues. V was clipped by 2 bases and J by 0 bases, with 5 bases between them. CDR1 is LGHDT, CDR2 YNNKEL, per germline (reference sequence). This CDR3 is CASSQHPSYEQYF. The CDR3, as DNA: TGTGCCAGCAGCCAACACCCCTCCTACGAGCAGTACTTC.

The CDR3 region is CASSLGLYGQETQYF. As DNA, the CDR3 is TGTGCCAGCAGCTTGGGCCTCTATGGACAAGAGACCCAGTACTTC. This rearrangement joins TRBV5-5 to TRBJ2-5, with D unclear. Trimming pared 0 bases from V and 2 bases from J, leaving 11 bases between. CDR1 is SGHKS and CDR2 is YYEKEE in the germline V gene (reference sequence). This CDR3 spans 15 amino acids.

The chain joins TRBV12-5 to TRBJ1-6, with D perhaps TRBD1 (6 bases). CDR3 length: 14 residues. Trimming pared 6 bases from V and 10 bases from J, leaving 16 bases between. Per the germline V gene, CDR1 is LGHNT and CDR2 is FRNRAP. CDR3 protein: CASGYTRGNSPLHF. The CDR3 coding sequence is TGTGCTAGTGGATATACCAGGGGAAACTCACCCCTCCACTTT. The full variable domain, with the rest looked up from reference TRBV12-5 and TRBJ1-6, is DARVTQTPRHKVTEMGQEVTMRCQPILGHNTVFWYRQTMMQGLELLAYFRNRAPLDDSGMPKDRFSAEMPDATLATLKIQPSEPRDSAVYFCASGYTRGNSPLHFGNGTRLTVT.

This clone appeared a single time. The J gene is TRBJ2-3, the V gene TRBV12-3 or TRBV12-4, with D unresolved. Trimming shortened V by 7 bases and J by 8 bases, and 10 bases separated the two germline ends. This CDR3 is 11 amino acids long. The CDR3 is CASTTVGTQYF. The CDR3 bases are TGTGCCAGCACAACAGTGGGTACGCAGTATTTT.

The gene calls are TRBV11-3 and TRBJ1-3; D remains ambiguous. The CDR3 is 14 amino acids. The germline V and J ends were trimmed by 0 bases and 1 base, with 4 bases remaining between them. Germline values: CDR1 SGHNT, CDR2 YENEEA. The CDR3 here is CASSLDHSGNTIYF. CDR3 coding DNA: TGTGCCAGCAGCTTAGACCATTCTGGAAACACCATATATTTT.

This chain joins TRBV7-9 and TRBJ1-2; 7 bases fit TRBD1. Unmatched junction bases numbered 1, after V lost 0 bases and J lost 6 bases. Germline CDR1 reads SEHNR; CDR2 reads FQNEAQ (reference sequence). The CDR3 is 13 amino acids. CDR3 amino acids: CASSLATGDGYTF. The CDR3, as DNA: TGTGCCAGCAGCTTAGCTACAGGGGATGGCTACACCTTC.

V and J are TRBV4-3 and TRBJ1-6, with D unresolved. Per the germline V gene, CDR1 is LGHNA and CDR2 is YSLEER. The V and J ends lost 0 bases and 0 bases respectively, with 12 bases between them. This CDR3 comprises 18 residues. The CDR3 loop reads CASSQDISGSSYNSPLHF. For the CDR3, the DNA is TGCGCCAGCAGCCAAGATATAAGCGGGAGCTCCTATAATTCACCCCTCCACTTT.

The chain links TRBV7-8 to TRBJ2-7; the match to TRBD1 covers 9 bases. Germline CDR1 reads SGHVS; CDR2 reads FQNEAQ. V shed 2 bases, J shed 4 bases, and the junction held 3 bases outside the gene matches. CDR3 length: 14 amino acids. The CDR3 DNA is TGTGCCAGCAGCTTAAACAGGGGGCTATACGAGCAGTACTTC. Protein sequence: CASSLNRGLYEQYF.